There are a few counts of the clone carrying this T cell receptor beta chain. This sample is part of a study of T cells in Graves' hyperthyroidism and ophthalmopathy. Study-wide background: Before any treatment, at initial diagnosis, peripheral blood was collected.

Ophthalmopathy patients all had a Clinical Activity Score of at least 3, a NOSPECS grade of at least 4 and disease under 3 months old. The study excluded patients with uncontrolled infection, other autoimmune disease, pregnancy or lactation. Using RNA transcripts as the source, TCR beta CDR3 regions were amplified. The TCR CDR3 was amplified in a first-round RT-PCR using the HTBI primer set. TCRdb used MiXCR to reprocess the multiplex PCR reads, holding one entry per CDR3 protein. The sample has 300,000 to 450,000 distinct CDR3 sequences; 14% are singletons. Trimming removed 7 bases from V and 3 bases from J, with 16 bases in between. Germline V gene sequence: CDR1 LNHDA, CDR2 SQIVND (reference sequence). The CDR3 runs to 15 residues.

The chain links TRBV19 to TRBJ2-4; no firm D call. Material for sequencing was blood. This receptor was identified in a woman in her thirties with Graves' ophthalmopathy. CDR3 coding DNA: TGTGCCAGTACCGAAAAGCGTAGTTTCAAAAACATTCAGTACTTC. This encodes CASTEKRSFKNIQYF. The variable domain in full, with the rest retrieved from reference TRBV19 and TRBJ2-4, is DGGITQSPKYLFRKEGQNVTLSCEQNLNHDAMYWYRQDPGQGLRLIYYSQIVNDFQKGDIAEGYSVSREKKESFPLTVTSAQKNPTAFYLCASTEKRSFKNIQYFGAGTRLSVL.